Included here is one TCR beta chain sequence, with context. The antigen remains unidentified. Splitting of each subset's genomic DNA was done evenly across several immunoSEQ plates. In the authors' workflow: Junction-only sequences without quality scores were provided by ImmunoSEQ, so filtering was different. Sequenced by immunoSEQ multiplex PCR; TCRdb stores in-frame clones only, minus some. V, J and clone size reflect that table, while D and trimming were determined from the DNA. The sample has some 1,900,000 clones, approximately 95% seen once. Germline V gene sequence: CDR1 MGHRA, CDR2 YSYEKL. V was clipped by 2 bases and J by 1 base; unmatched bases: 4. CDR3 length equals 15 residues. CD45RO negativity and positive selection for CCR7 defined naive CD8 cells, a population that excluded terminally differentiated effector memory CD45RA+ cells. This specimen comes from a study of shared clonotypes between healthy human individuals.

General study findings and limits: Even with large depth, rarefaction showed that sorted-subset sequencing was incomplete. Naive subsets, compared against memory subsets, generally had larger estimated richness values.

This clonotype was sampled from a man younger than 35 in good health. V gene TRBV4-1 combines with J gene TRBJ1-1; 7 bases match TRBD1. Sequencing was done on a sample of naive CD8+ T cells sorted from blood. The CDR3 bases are TGCGCCAGCAGCCAATCGGGACAGACGAACACTGAAGCTTTCTTT. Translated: CASSQSGQTNTEAFF.